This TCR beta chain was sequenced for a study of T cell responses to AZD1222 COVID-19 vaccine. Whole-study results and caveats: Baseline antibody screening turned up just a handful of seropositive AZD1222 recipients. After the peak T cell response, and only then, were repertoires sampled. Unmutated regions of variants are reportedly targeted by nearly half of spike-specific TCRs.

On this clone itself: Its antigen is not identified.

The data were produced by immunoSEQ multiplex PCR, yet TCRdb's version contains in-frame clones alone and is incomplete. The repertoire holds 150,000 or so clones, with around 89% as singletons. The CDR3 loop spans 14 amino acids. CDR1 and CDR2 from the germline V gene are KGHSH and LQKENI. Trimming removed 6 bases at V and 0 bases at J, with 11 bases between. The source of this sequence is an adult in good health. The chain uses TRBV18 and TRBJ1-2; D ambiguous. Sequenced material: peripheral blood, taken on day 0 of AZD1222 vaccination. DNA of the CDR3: TGTGCCAGCTCGCCAAGCGGAGCTAACTATGGCTACACCTTC. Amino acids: CASSPSGANYGYTF.